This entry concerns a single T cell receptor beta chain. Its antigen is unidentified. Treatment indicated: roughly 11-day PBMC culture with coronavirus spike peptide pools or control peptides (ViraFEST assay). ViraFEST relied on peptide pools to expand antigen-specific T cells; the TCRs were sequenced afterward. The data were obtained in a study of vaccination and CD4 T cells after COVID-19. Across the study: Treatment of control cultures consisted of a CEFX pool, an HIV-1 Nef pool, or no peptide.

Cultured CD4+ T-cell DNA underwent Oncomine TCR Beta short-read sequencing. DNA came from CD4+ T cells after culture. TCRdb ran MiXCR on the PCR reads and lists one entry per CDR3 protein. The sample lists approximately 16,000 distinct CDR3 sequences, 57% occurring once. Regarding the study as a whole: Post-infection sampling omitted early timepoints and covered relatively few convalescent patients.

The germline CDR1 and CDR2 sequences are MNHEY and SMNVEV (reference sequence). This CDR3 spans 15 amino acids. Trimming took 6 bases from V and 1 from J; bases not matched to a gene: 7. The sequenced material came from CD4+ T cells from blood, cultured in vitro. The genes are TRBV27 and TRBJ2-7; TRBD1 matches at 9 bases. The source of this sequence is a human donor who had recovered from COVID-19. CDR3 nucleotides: TGTGCCAGCAGGCTCGGACAGGGGCTATCCTACGAGCAGTACTTC. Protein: CASRLGQGLSYEQYF.